What follows are 25 T cell receptor beta chains derived from one specimen sequenced in a study of OX40 agonist ivuxolimab in advanced cancers. Assay: immunoSEQ multiplex PCR; the TCRdb copy retains only in-frame clones and omits some. Altogether around 100,000 clones are present, nearly 90% being singletons, with the ten largest covering around 0.16%. The sequenced sample was CD4+ or CD8+ T cells sorted from blood, obtained in a trial of the OX40 agonist ivuxolimab. The receptors derive from an adult with an advanced solid tumor such as melanoma, head and neck, liver or kidney cancer.

This chain connects TRBV5-1 to TRBJ1-1, with D uncertain. This CDR3 is 14 amino acids long. Germline assignment: CDR1 SGHRS and CDR2 YFSETQ. V gave up 1 base and J gave up 1 base, with 8 bases separating them. CDR3 nucleotide sequence: TGCGCCAGCAGCTTGAATGGGTGGAACACTGAAGCTTTCTTT. Amino acids: CASSLNGWNTEAFF.

As concerns this clone: A read error may produce the germline difference seen at one junction end. The chain has TRBV6-1 and TRBJ1-2, with no clear D. The germline CDR1 and CDR2 sequences are MNHNS and SASEGT. The CDR3 sequence is 12 residues long. In DNA, the CDR3 is TGTGCCAGCAGTGAAGGAGGGTATGTCTACACCTTC. Its protein product is CASSEGGYVYTF.

This clone was detected only a few times. The V and J genes are TRBV19 and TRBJ1-6, with a possible D match to TRBD1 (5 bases). The CDR3 sequence is 14 residues long. Per germline, CDR1 LNHDA and CDR2 SQIVND (reference sequence). The V end lost 7 bases, the J end lost 9 bases, and 16 bases lay between the germline ends. CDR3 bases: TGTGCCAGTAATCCCGGGACGAGGGGTTCACCCCTCCACTTT. Protein: CASNPGTRGSPLHF.

The chain uses TRBV4-2 and TRBJ1-1, with 12 bases aligning to TRBD1. This CDR3 is built from 17 residues. Per the germline V gene, CDR1 is LGHNA and CDR2 is YNFKEQ. The V and J ends lost 2 bases and 4 bases, in that order; junction bases with no gene match: 8. The CDR3 spells CASSQMGQGAFGTEAFF. CDR3 nucleotide sequence: TGTGCCAGCAGCCAAATGGGACAGGGGGCGTTCGGCACTGAAGCTTTCTTT.

This sequence joins TRBV5-1 and TRBJ2-3; the D is unclear. CDR1 is SGHRS and CDR2 is YFSETQ in the germline V gene. The CDR3 loop spans 12 amino acids. V lost 1 base, J lost 4 bases, and 4 bases lay in between. The CDR3 loop is CASSLFSDTQYF. The DNA of the CDR3 is TGCGCCAGCAGCTTGTTTTCAGATACGCAGTATTTT.

The V gene is TRBV28, the J gene TRBJ2-7, with no clear D. V dropped 2 bases and J dropped 9 bases, with 14 bases sitting between them. The germline V gene encodes CDR1 MDHEN and CDR2 SYDVKM. CDR3 length: 13 residues. The CDR3, as DNA: TGTGCCAGCAGTTTAGCCGGTTCTGAACGGCAGTACTTC. Its translation is CASSLAGSERQYF.

This chain connects TRBV11-2 to TRBJ2-7, with D possibly being TRBD1 or TRBD2 (5 bases each). The V and J ends lost 4 bases and 1 base respectively, with 14 bases between them. Looked up from germline, CDR1 is SGHAT and CDR2 is FQNNGV. The CDR3 covers 15 residues. The CDR3 spells CASSSERGPSYEQYF. In DNA, the CDR3 is TGTGCCAGCAGCTCCGAACGGGGACCATCCTACGAGCAGTACTTC.

The chain combines TRBV7-2 with TRBJ2-7; D may be TRBD2 (6 bases). Looked up from germline, CDR1 is SGHTA and CDR2 is FQGNSA. The CDR3 totals 16 residues. V dropped 1 base and J dropped 5 bases, with 18 bases sitting between them. This CDR3 is CASSLESGGPYDEQYF. CDR3 DNA sequence: TGTGCCAGCAGCTTAGAATCTGGAGGGCCTTATGACGAGCAGTACTTC.

The J gene is TRBJ2-5, the V gene TRBV19; 7 positions match TRBD1. Germline V CDR1 and CDR2: LNHDA, SQIVND (reference sequence). The CDR3 totals 17 residues. Losses at the gene ends were 4 bases for V and 2 bases for J; bases not matched to a gene: 13. CDR3 region: CASSTLSTGTVQETQYF. The CDR3 bases are TGTGCCAGTAGTACCCTATCTACCGGGACAGTGCAAGAGACCCAGTACTTC.

The chain uses TRBV5-1 and TRBJ2-5, with 9 bases lining up with TRBD2. V shed 4 bases, J shed 5 bases, and the junction held 12 bases outside the gene matches. The CDR3 is made up of 16 amino acids. CDR1 and CDR2 (germline): SGHRS, YFSETQ. The CDR3 DNA follows: TGCGCCAGCAGCAGTCGAGGCGGGGGGGCCGCGGAGACCCAGTACTTC. Translation gives CASSSRGGGAAETQYF.

The chain has TRBV7-9 and TRBJ1-2; 7 bases align to TRBD1. This CDR3 region has 16 residues. The V segment lost 3 bases and the J segment 1 base; nucleotides outside the gene matches: 8. The germline V gene has CDR1 SEHNR and CDR2 FQNEAQ (reference sequence). The CDR3 bases are TGTGCCAGCAGCTTGACAGGGATGAGGTTTAACTATGGCTACACCTTC. This sequence encodes CASSLTGMRFNYGYTF.

This clone has a single count. V is TRBV9 and J is TRBJ2-3; tentative D call: TRBD2 (7 bases). Germline lookup yields CDR1 SGDLS and CDR2 YYNGEE. CDR3 length: 16 amino acids. The V and J ends lost 0 bases and 2 bases respectively, with 13 bases between them. Written as DNA, the CDR3 is TGTGCCAGCAGCGTAGCTGCAGGGGACTACACAGATACGCAGTATTTT. It specifies CASSVAAGDYTDTQYF.

The chain combines TRBV28 with TRBJ2-3; TRBD2 matches 14 bases. There are 19 residues in the CDR3. Germline CDR1 is MDHEN and CDR2 is SYDVKM. The trim removed 0 bases at V and 3 bases at J, leaving 8 bases unmatched. The CDR3 sequence: CASSLWAGLAGAGTDTQYF. In DNA form, the CDR3 reads TGTGCCAGCAGTTTATGGGCGGGACTAGCGGGAGCGGGTACAGATACGCAGTATTTT. Variable domain in full (rest from reference TRBV28 and TRBJ2-3): DVKVTQSSRYLVKRTGEKVFLECVQDMDHENMFWYRQDPGLGLRLIYFSYDVKMKEKGDIPEGYSVSREKKERFSLILESASTNQTSMYLCASSLWAGLAGAGTDTQYFGPGTRLTVL.

The table lists this clone with a count of one. The chain employs TRBV19 and TRBJ2-7; D perhaps matches TRBD2 (5 bases). Germline CDR1 LNHDA, CDR2 SQIVND (reference sequence). This CDR3 is 14 amino acids long. Trimming shortened V by 1 base and J by 3 bases, and 10 bases separated the two germline ends. This CDR3 reads CASSIGADRYEQYF. CDR3 sequence (DNA): TGTGCCAGTAGTATAGGAGCGGACCGCTACGAGCAGTACTTC.

This chain uses TRBV5-1 with TRBJ2-1; TRBD1 agrees at 9 bases. Germline V gives CDR1 SGHRS, CDR2 YFSETQ. The CDR3 is 15 residues long. V lost 1 base to trimming and J lost 4 bases; unmatched junction nucleotides: 3. In DNA, the CDR3 is TGCGCCAGCAGCTTGCGACAGGGGGGATACAATGAGCAGTTCTTC. Its protein is CASSLRQGGYNEQFF.

The chain couples TRBV6-6 to TRBJ1-5; no definite D call. Germline V gene data show CDR1 as MNHNY and CDR2 as SVGAGI (reference sequence). The ends were cut back, 10 bases at V and 3 bases at J, with 13 bases in the middle. The CDR3 spans 13 residues. The CDR3 is CAIRQFANQPQHF. CDR3 coding DNA: TGTGCCATCCGGCAGTTTGCCAATCAGCCCCAGCATTTT.

The V gene is TRBV5-1, the J gene TRBJ1-6, with D unclear. V was shortened by 5 bases and J by 10 bases, with 16 bases between the two germline ends. The V gene's germline CDR1 is SGHRS and CDR2 YFSETQ. This CDR3 comprises 14 residues. CDR3 protein: CASSFGPNPSPLHF. Written as DNA, the CDR3 is TGCGCCAGCAGTTTTGGACCAAATCCCTCACCCCTCCACTTT.

The sample holds one count of this clone. The chain recombines TRBV5-1 with TRBJ2-5, with 12 bases aligning to TRBD2. V lost 9 bases, J lost 5 bases, and 14 bases stayed unmatched. The CDR3 totals 16 residues. Germline V CDR1 and CDR2: SGHRS, YFSETQ. The CDR3 region has the DNA TGCGCCACCACACTAACTAGCGGGGGGCCAGGGGAGACCCAGTACTTC. Residues: CATTLTSGGPGETQYF. Full variable domain (missing parts from reference TRBV5-1 and TRBJ2-5): KAGVTQTPRYLIKTRGQQVTLSCSPISGHRSVSWYQQTPGQGLQFLFEYFSETQRNKGNFPGRFSGRQFSNSRSEMNVSTLELGDSALYLCATTLTSGGPGETQYFGPGTRLLVL.

This chain connects TRBV30 to TRBJ2-3; the D is unclear. V gave up 2 bases and J gave up 2 bases, with 14 bases separating them. The CDR3 has 15 amino acids. CDR1 and CDR2 (germline): GTSNPN, SVGIG (reference sequence). The DNA for the CDR3 is TGTGCCTGGAGTCGTCCAGGAATTCCCACAGATACGCAGTATTTT. This codes for CAWSRPGIPTDTQYF.

The CDR3 DNA is TGCGCCAGCAGCGGGACAGGGGGCTTGGAAGAGACCCAGTACTTC. Translated: CASSGTGGLEETQYF. The chain links TRBV5-1 to TRBJ2-5; TRBD1 matches 12 bases. Germline loops: CDR1 SGHRS, CDR2 YFSETQ. V was clipped by 4 bases and J by 3 bases; unmatched bases: 4. The CDR3 contains 15 residues.

The chain combines TRBV30 with TRBJ2-5, with 8 positions matching TRBD1. The germline V gene has CDR1 GTSNPN and CDR2 SVGIG (reference sequence). This CDR3 has 14 residues. Trimming took 3 bases from V and 6 from J; bases not matched to a gene: 9. CDR3 loop: CAWSSSGGGKTQYF. The CDR3 DNA sequence: TGTGCCTGGAGCTCCTCAGGGGGCGGAAAGACCCAGTACTTC.

This chain uses TRBV19 with TRBJ1-5; 10 nucleotides line up with TRBD1. This CDR3 is 15 amino acids long. The V gene end was trimmed by 4 bases and the J gene end by 7 bases; junction bases not matched to a gene: 7. Germline loops: CDR1 LNHDA, CDR2 SQIVND (reference sequence). As DNA, the CDR3 is TGTGCCAGTAGTAGGGACAGGGGAATAGGGCAGCCCCAGCATTTT. Translating it yields CASSRDRGIGQPQHF.

The rearrangement joins TRBV19 to TRBJ1-2; 9 bases line up with TRBD1. Trimming took 5 bases from V and 6 from J; bases not matched to a gene: 19. This CDR3 contains 18 residues. Looked up from germline, CDR1 is LNHDA and CDR2 is SQIVND (reference sequence). In DNA form, the CDR3 reads TGTGCCAGTAGTGGAACCCGGGACAGGGACGGTTTTGGACATGGCTACACCTTC. It is translated as CASSGTRDRDGFGHGYTF.

This rearrangement joins TRBV7-8 to TRBJ1-4; no definite D call. From germline, CDR1 is SGHVS and CDR2 FQNEAQ. The CDR3 length is 14 residues. The V end was cut by 5 bases, the J end by 4 bases, with 11 bases between. The CDR3 loop reads CASSLGTVNEKLFF. CDR3 DNA sequence: TGTGCCAGCAGCCTAGGAACAGTTAATGAAAAACTGTTTTTT.

The V and J genes are TRBV27 and TRBJ2-7; 9 nucleotides line up with TRBD2. The CDR3 runs to 14 residues. With 6 bases clipped from V and 6 bases from J, the junction kept 9 bases outside the gene matches. CDR1 and CDR2 from the germline V gene are MNHEY and SMNVEV (reference sequence). The CDR3 DNA is TGTGCCAGCAGACGGATAGCGGGAGAGGGCGAGCAGTACTTC. This encodes CASRRIAGEGEQYF.